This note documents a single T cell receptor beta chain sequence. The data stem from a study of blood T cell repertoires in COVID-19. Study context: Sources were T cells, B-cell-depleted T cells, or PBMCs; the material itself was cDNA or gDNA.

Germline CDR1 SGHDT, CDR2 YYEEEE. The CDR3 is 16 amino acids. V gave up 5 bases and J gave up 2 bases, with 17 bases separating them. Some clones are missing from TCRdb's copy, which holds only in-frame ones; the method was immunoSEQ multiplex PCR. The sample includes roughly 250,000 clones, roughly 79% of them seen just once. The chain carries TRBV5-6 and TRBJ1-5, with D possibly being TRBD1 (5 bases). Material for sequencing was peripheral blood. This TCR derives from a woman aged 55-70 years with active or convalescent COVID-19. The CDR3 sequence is CASRPKQGGGNQPQHF. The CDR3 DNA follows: TGTGCCAGCAGACCGAAGCAGGGTGGGGGCAATCAGCCCCAGCATTTT.